This entry describes one T cell receptor beta chain. The data were obtained in a study of somatic mutations in cytotoxic T cells in rheumatoid arthritis. Turning to the study itself: Flow-sorting brought some V beta antibody-stained T-cell populations to nearly 100% purity, V beta1+ cells sequenced for TCRB among them.

Trimming removed 4 bases from V and 0 bases from J, with 11 bases in between. The CDR3 is made up of 14 amino acids. Germline CDR1 reads SGHKS; CDR2 reads YYEKEE (reference sequence). The assay was immunoSEQ multiplex PCR, and TCRdb's table has in-frame clones only and misses some. This table holds approximately 12,000 clones, around 74% found once. This sequence joins TRBV5-5 and TRBJ2-7; D may match TRBD1 or TRBD2 (5 bases each). The clonotype was recovered from a middle-aged woman in good health. The source material was CD8+ T cells sorted from blood. The CDR3 protein is CASSRDGYSYEQYV. The DNA for the CDR3 is TGTGCCAGCAGCCGGGACGGATACTCCTACGAGCAGTACGTC.